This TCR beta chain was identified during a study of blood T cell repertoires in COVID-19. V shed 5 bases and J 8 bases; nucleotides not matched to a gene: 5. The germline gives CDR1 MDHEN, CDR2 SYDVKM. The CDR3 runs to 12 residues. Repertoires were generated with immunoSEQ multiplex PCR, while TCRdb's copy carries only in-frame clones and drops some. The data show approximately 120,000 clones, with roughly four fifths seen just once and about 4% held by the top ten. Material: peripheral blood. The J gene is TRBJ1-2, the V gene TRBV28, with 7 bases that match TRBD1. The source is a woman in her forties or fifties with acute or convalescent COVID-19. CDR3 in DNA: TGTGCCAGCAGTATTACAGGGGACGGCTACACCTTC. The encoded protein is CASSITGDGYTF.